This T cell receptor beta chain was sequenced during a study of blood T cell repertoires in COVID-19. Background on the study: The United States, Italy and Spain provided the acute and convalescent COVID-19 samples.

Per the original methods: Cell counts per sample came from amplifying reference gene primers. This table comes from immunoSEQ multiplex PCR, and its TCRdb copy is limited to in-frame clones, with some not included. That table is the source of V, J and clone size, and D and trimming were worked out from the DNA. The profile shows 250,000 to 400,000 clones, under 90% of them singletons. V lost 5 bases to trimming and J lost 5 bases, with 9 bases between them. The CDR3 is 11 residues long. Germline V gene sequence: CDR1 DFQATT, CDR2 SNEGSKA (reference sequence). The sequence derives from a woman aged 25-40 years with COVID-19, enrolled during active disease. The sequencing input was peripheral blood. This chain uses TRBV20-1 with TRBJ1-1, with D possibly TRBD1 on 6 matching bases. The CDR3, as DNA: TGCAGTGCTGGAAGGGGGACTGAAGCTTTCTTT. As protein: CSAGRGTEAFF.